This TCR beta chain was sequenced in a study of immune evolution from preneoplasia to lung adenocarcinoma. Study-level background: HLA loss of heterozygosity: roughly 6.4% AIS, over 12% MIA, around 35% ADC, none AAH. General study results and limits: T cell clonality was higher in KRAS-mutant than EGFR-mutant or wild-type nodules.

About this clone itself: No antigen is known for it.

TCRdb's table, derived via immunoSEQ multiplex PCR, lists solely in-frame clones and lacks some. The sample includes approximately 11,000 clones, around four fifths of them seen just once. The clonotype originates from a person between 70 and 80 years old with lung adenocarcinoma. Sequencing was carried out using FFPE minimally invasive lung adenocarcinoma tissue.

As DNA, the CDR3 is TGTGCCAGCAGCTTTATCAGGGTTTCTGGGGAGCAGTACTTC. Its protein is CASSFIRVSGEQYF. The J gene is TRBJ2-7, the V gene TRBV11-3; maybe TRBD1 (5 bases). With 3 bases removed from V and 7 bases from J, the gap between germline ends came to 16 bases. From germline, CDR1 is SGHNT and CDR2 YENEEA. The CDR3 has 14 residues.